This record covers a single TCR beta chain. These data belong to a study of T cells in Graves' hyperthyroidism and ophthalmopathy. RNA transcripts gave rise to amplified TCR beta CDR3 regions. RT-PCR in the first round (using the HTBI primer set) targeted the TCR CDR3. TCRdb re-called the multiplex PCR reads through MiXCR, storing one row per CDR3 protein. The table shows hundreds of thousands of distinct CDR3 sequences, with approximately 13% occurring only once. The germline CDR1 and CDR2 sequences are LNHDA and SQIVND (reference sequence). The V and J ends lost 7 bases and 4 bases, in that order; junction bases with no gene match: 10. This CDR3 contains 15 residues. Those patients with uncontrolled infection, other autoimmune disease, pregnancy or lactation were excluded. PBMCs were obtained from 9 to 10 ml fresh peripheral blood.

The TCR comes from a woman under 30 with Graves' hyperthyroidism. The rearrangement uses TRBV19 and TRBJ2-5, with 9 bases lining up with TRBD1. The sample was blood. Written as DNA, the CDR3 is TGTGCCAGTACCTATGGACAGGGGTTGGGAGAGACCCAGTACTTC. Amino acids: CASTYGQGLGETQYF.